This TCR beta chain was obtained from a study of neurological immune-mediated disorders. The table lists this clonotype with many counts. The target antigen is unknown. Whole-study findings and limits: The greatest TCR clonal expansion occurred in HTLV-1-associated myelopathy and the least in multiple sclerosis, which fell below healthy controls.

TCRdb processed the 5' RACE reads anew with MiXCR; each CDR3 protein has one entry. In the table there are approximately 30,000 distinct CDR3 sequences, roughly 15% of which are singletons. The CDR3 length is 16 residues. From germline, CDR1 is SGHRS and CDR2 YFSETQ. Trimming at V came to 4 bases and at J to 2 bases, leaving 8 bases not matched to a gene. The chain combines TRBV5-1 with TRBJ2-5; 10 nucleotides agree with TRBD2. The clonotype was recovered from a man between 70 and 80 years old in good health. The specimen was PBMCs. The CDR3 is CASSPLAGGPQETQYF. The CDR3, as DNA: TGCGCCAGCAGCCCATTAGCGGGGGGACCTCAAGAGACCCAGTACTTC.